These 4 T cell receptor beta chains came from one sample sequenced in a study of PD-1 blockade in classical Hodgkin lymphoma. Measured with immunoSEQ multiplex PCR; TCRdb has only the in-frame clones, and not every one. The sample contains roughly 150,000 clones, less than 80% of which appear only once. Each patient relapsed following autologous stem cell transplantation, and prior brentuximab vedotin exposure differed. Source: peripheral blood mononuclear cells (PBMCs), taken before the second cycle of nivolumab. All receptors come from a human donor with classical Hodgkin lymphoma.

This clone was recorded a few times. The junction departs from the called germline gene at one end, perhaps through a read error. The rearrangement uses TRBV2 and TRBJ2-7; a possible D gene is TRBD1 (6 bases). This CDR3 region has 14 residues. Germline CDR1 and CDR2: SNHLY and FYNNEI. CDR3 sequence (DNA): TGTGCCAGCAAGAGGACAGTGGGCTCCGACGAGCAGTACTTC. It translates to CASKRTVGSDEQYF.

V gene TRBV6-5 combines with J gene TRBJ1-1; D is unclear. The CDR3 sequence is 16 residues long. The ends were cut back, 2 bases at V and 4 bases at J, with 17 bases in the middle. Looked up from germline, CDR1 is MNHEY and CDR2 is SVGAGI. CDR3 protein: CASSYDPERRRTEAFF. The CDR3 nucleotides read TGTGCCAGCAGTTACGACCCCGAGAGGCGACGCACTGAAGCTTTCTTT.

This chain connects TRBV2 to TRBJ2-7; 8 positions agree with TRBD1. J lost 4 bases, V lost 7 bases, and 12 bases had no gene match. CDR1 SNHLY and CDR2 FYNNEI come from the germline V gene. The CDR3 covers 15 residues. The CDR3 region has the DNA TGTGCCAGCAATCCCCTGGGGACAGGACCTTACGAGCAGTACTTC. Protein: CASNPLGTGPYEQYF.

CDR3 residues: CASRPPTGLPSVTGELFF. The CDR3 region has the DNA TGTGCCAGCAGACCTCCTACAGGGCTCCCATCCGTCACCGGGGAGCTGTTTTTT. The J gene is TRBJ2-2, the V gene TRBV7-9; D is possibly TRBD1 (6 bases). This CDR3 comprises 18 residues. CDR1 is SEHNR and CDR2 is FQNEAQ in the germline V gene (reference sequence). The ends were cut back, 6 bases at V and 4 bases at J, with 24 bases in the middle.